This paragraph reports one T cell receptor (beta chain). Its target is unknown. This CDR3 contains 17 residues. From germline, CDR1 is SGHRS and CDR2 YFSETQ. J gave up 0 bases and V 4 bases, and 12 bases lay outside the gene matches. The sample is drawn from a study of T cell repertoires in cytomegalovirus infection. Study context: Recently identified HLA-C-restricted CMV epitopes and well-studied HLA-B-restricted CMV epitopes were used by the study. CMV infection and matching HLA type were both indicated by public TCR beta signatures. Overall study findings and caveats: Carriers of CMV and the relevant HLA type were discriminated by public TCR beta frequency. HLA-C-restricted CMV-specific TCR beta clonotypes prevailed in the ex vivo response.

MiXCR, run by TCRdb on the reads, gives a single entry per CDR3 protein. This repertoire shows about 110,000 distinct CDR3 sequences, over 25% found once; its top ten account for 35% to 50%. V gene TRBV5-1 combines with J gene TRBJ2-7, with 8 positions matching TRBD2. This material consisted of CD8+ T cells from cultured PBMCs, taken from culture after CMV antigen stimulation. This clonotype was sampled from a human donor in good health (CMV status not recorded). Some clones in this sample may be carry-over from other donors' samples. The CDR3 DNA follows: TGCGCCAGCAGCCCCGGACTAGCCTACCTAAGCTCCTACGAGCAGTACTTC. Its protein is CASSPGLAYLSSYEQYF.